The clone carrying this T cell receptor beta chain was observed once. The data were taken from a study of blood T cell repertoires in COVID-19. The overall study: Acute and convalescent COVID-19 samples came from the United States, Italy and Spain. T cells, B-cell-depleted T cells, or PBMCs provided the cDNA or gDNA that served as material.

Original analysis: Estimation of nucleated cell counts was performed using reference gene primer amplification. Clones were read by immunoSEQ multiplex PCR, and TCRdb kept only the in-frame ones, dropping some. For V, J and clone size, that table is used; D and trimming come from the DNA. The sample lists 260,000 or so clones; 70% to 90% were seen once. Sample: peripheral blood. The sequence was collected from a human donor in a cohort sampled during active COVID-19.

Written as DNA, the CDR3 is TGTGCCAGCAGCAGGGACAGGGGTGGTTACACCGGGGAGCTGTTTTTT. Its translation is CASSRDRGGYTGELFF. The rearrangement links TRBV11-1 to TRBJ2-2, with TRBD1 identical over 10 bases. From germline, CDR1 is SGHAT and CDR2 FQDESV (reference sequence). V lost 5 bases, J lost 3 bases, and 6 bases stayed unmatched. This CDR3 spans 16 amino acids. Full variable domain (remainder filled in from reference TRBV11-1 and TRBJ2-2): EAEVAQSPRYKITEKSQAVAFWCDPISGHATLYWYRQILGQGPELLVQFQDESVVDDSQLPKDRFSAERLKGVDSTLKIQPAELGDSAMYLCASSRDRGGYTGELFFGEGSRLTVL.